This T cell receptor (beta chain) was identified in a study of blood T cell repertoires in COVID-19. Across the whole study: Material from acute and convalescent COVID-19 was sourced from the United States, Italy and Spain. Sources were T cells, B-cell-depleted T cells, or PBMCs; the material itself was cDNA or gDNA.

Original data processing: By means of reference gene primer amplification, nucleated cell counts were estimated. Assay used: immunoSEQ multiplex PCR; TCRdb lists only in-frame clones, some missing. V and J calls and clone size are as listed in that table; D and trimming were resolved from the DNA. Here the sample spans approximately 110,000 clones, about 81% being singletons. Per the germline V gene, CDR1 is MNHEY and CDR2 is SVGAGI. This CDR3 region has 14 residues. V was clipped by 0 bases and J by 1 base, with 7 bases between them. The source is a man aged 65 to 85 with acute or convalescent COVID-19. This rearrangement joins TRBV6-5 to TRBJ2-7; D is unresolved. Sequenced input: peripheral blood. The DNA of the CDR3 is TGTGCCAGCAGTTACTCGCACACGTCCTACGAGCAGTACTTC. It specifies CASSYSHTSYEQYF.